This is a list of T cell receptor beta chains from one sample in a study of cytomegalovirus exposure and HLA in healthy donors. Here immunoSEQ multiplex PCR was the method, and the copy in TCRdb shows in-frame clones only, minus some. Here the sample spans about 160,000 clones, around 68% being singletons. The sequencing input was PBMCs. The receptors were gathered from a man aged 50 or older in good health and CMV-seronegative. CDR3s include the opening cysteine and the closing phenylalanine or tryptophan. Fields, in order: CDR3 length, V gene, D gene, J gene, clone size, CDR3 protein, CDR3 DNA. D genes are given only for firm matches. Clone size appears in some rows only: once, few, many, or a class for an expanded clone.

14,TRBV11-2,TRBD1,TRBJ2-7,few,CASSQTGQSYEQYF,TGTGCCAGCAGCCAGACGGGACAGTCCTACGAGCAGTACTTC
13,TRBV5-1,.,TRBJ1-6,few,CASSADRSSPLHF,TGCGCCAGCAGCGCTGACAGGAGTTCACCCCTCCACTTT
19,TRBV4-1,TRBD2,TRBJ2-6,.,CASSHGRAGGPFGANVLTF,TGCGCCAGCAGCCATGGACGGGCGGGGGGGCCCTTTGGGGCCAACGTCCTGACTTTC
16,TRBV7-6,TRBD1,TRBJ2-5,.,CASSSQTGTLGETQYF,TGTGCCAGCAGTTCCCAGACAGGGACCCTGGGAGAGACCCAGTACTTC
14,TRBV7-3,TRBD2,TRBJ2-1,once,CASSRGGGAHEQFF,TGTGCCAGCAGTCGTGGCGGGGGGGCCCATGAGCAGTTCTTC
15,TRBV18,TRBD1,TRBJ2-2,few,CASSRGQGSRGELFF,TGTGCCAGCTCACGCGGACAGGGAAGTCGCGGGGAGCTGTTTTTT
16,TRBV2,.,TRBJ1-5,.,CASSEYEVDSNQPQHF,TGTGCCAGCAGTGAATATGAAGTAGATAGCAATCAGCCCCAGCATTTT
15,TRBV18,TRBD1,TRBJ2-2,.,CASSPTGVGTGELFF,TGTGCCAGCTCACCCACAGGGGTGGGGACCGGGGAGCTGTTTTTT
17,TRBV11-2,TRBD1,TRBJ2-3,.,CASSSLPGQGSTDTQYF,TGTGCCAGCAGCTCCTTACCGGGACAGGGTAGCACAGATACGCAGTATTTT
14,TRBV6-5,.,TRBJ1-2,.,CASSSGQIGGGYTF,TGTGCCAGCAGTTCCGGACAGATTGGGGGTGGCTACACCTTC
12,TRBV29-1,.,TRBJ1-4,once,CSVAGGGEKLFF,TGCAGCGTTGCGGGGGGTGGAGAAAAACTGTTTTTT
14,TRBV11-2,.,TRBJ2-3,.,CASRDSLYTDTQYF,TGTGCCAGCCGCGACTCCCTCTACACAGATACGCAGTATTTT
18,TRBV18,.,TRBJ1-6,few,CASSPVRQSSSYNSPLHF,TGTGCCAGCTCACCGGTTCGACAGAGTAGCTCCTATAATTCACCCCTCCACTTT
21,TRBV27,.,TRBJ2-3,.,CASSLRRRGGGGASPSDTQYF,TGTGCCAGCAGTTTAAGGCGGAGGGGGGGCGGGGGCGCCAGTCCGTCAGATACGCAGTATTTT
16,TRBV4-3,.,TRBJ2-1,few,CASSQEASPTNNEQFF,TGCGCCAGCAGCCAAGAAGCTAGTCCGACTAACAATGAGCAGTTCTTC
13,TRBV7-2,.,TRBJ1-1,.,CASSLVQQGEAFF,TGTGCCAGCAGCTTAGTCCAACAGGGTGAAGCTTTCTTT
13,TRBV12-5,.,TRBJ1-2,few,CASGLSQAANYTF,TGTGCTAGTGGTTTATCACAGGCCGCGAACTACACCTTC
16,TRBV5-4,TRBD1,TRBJ1-2,.,CASSLAGDRLNYGYTF,TGTGCCAGCAGCTTGGCGGGGGACAGGCTAAACTATGGCTACACCTTC
12,TRBV6-5,TRBD1,TRBJ1-2,.,CASSPGQGGYTF,TGTGCCAGCAGCCCCGGACAGGGTGGCTACACCTTC
13,TRBV7-6,.,TRBJ1-1,.,CASSSHGNTEAFF,TGTGCCAGCAGCTCACATGGGAACACTGAAGCTTTCTTT
14,TRBV19,.,TRBJ1-1,.,CASRKGDRNTEAFF,TGTGCCAGTAGAAAAGGAGACAGAAACACTGAAGCTTTCTTT
14,TRBV5-1,TRBD1,TRBJ1-5,.,CASSLTGDNQPQHF,TGCGCCAGCAGCTTGACAGGGGACAATCAGCCCCAGCATTTT
14,TRBV4-1,.,TRBJ1-2,.,CASSQARGRDGYTF,TGCGCCAGCAGCCAAGCGAGGGGGAGGGATGGCTACACCTTC
14,TRBV6-1,.,TRBJ1-5,.,CASSEDGSNQPQHF,TGTGCCAGCAGTGAAGACGGGAGCAATCAGCCCCAGCATTTT
11,TRBV11-2,.,TRBJ2-1,.,CASSEVNEQFF,TGTGCCAGCAGCGAGGTAAATGAGCAGTTCTTC
17,TRBV4-2,TRBD1,TRBJ1-1,.,CASNQDRAGGGGTEAFF,TGTGCCAGCAACCAAGATCGGGCAGGGGGCGGAGGCACTGAAGCTTTCTTT
17,TRBV28,TRBD1,TRBJ1-1,.,CASSSGQGIGRNTEAFF,TGTGCCAGCAGTTCCGGACAGGGGATTGGAAGGAACACTGAAGCTTTCTTT
16,TRBV19,TRBD2,TRBJ2-2,.,CASSISPTSGAGELFF,TGTGCCAGTAGTATATCCCCGACTAGCGGGGCCGGGGAGCTGTTTTTT
13,TRBV6-4,.,TRBJ1-1,.,CASSVEVNTEAFF,TGTGCCAGCAGTGTCGAGGTGAACACCGAAGCTTTCTTT
15,TRBV27,.,TRBJ1-5,.,CASSSAAMSNQPQHF,TGTGCCAGCAGTTCCGCCGCGATGAGCAATCAGCCCCAGCATTTT
14,TRBV28,TRBD1,TRBJ1-3,.,CASDRGRAGNTIYF,TGTGCCAGCGACAGGGGGAGGGCTGGAAACACCATATATTTT
14,TRBV7-2,TRBD1,TRBJ1-2,.,CASSLTTGDYGYTF,TGTGCCAGCAGCCTTACGACAGGGGACTATGGCTACACCTTC
17,TRBV5-1,TRBD1,TRBJ2-6,.,CASSPRTTGAGANVLTF,TGCGCCAGCAGCCCACGAACGACAGGGGCTGGGGCCAACGTCCTGACTTTC
14,TRBV6-4,.,TRBJ2-2,few,CASRRQENTGELFF,TGTGCCAGCAGACGACAGGAGAACACCGGGGAGCTGTTTTTT
16,TRBV11-2,.,TRBJ1-3,few,CASSPRRESSGNTIYF,TGTGCCAGCAGCCCACGACGGGAGAGCTCTGGAAACACCATATATTTT
19,TRBV27,TRBD2,TRBJ2-2,.,CASSSAPGLAGSNTGELFF,TGTGCCAGCAGTTCTGCACCGGGACTAGCGGGGAGTAACACCGGGGAGCTGTTTTTT
15,TRBV6-1,.,TRBJ1-5,few,CASSSGRVKNQPQHF,TGTGCCAGCAGTTCGGGGAGGGTGAAAAATCAGCCCCAGCATTTT
14,TRBV7-6,.,TRBJ2-5,.,CASSSIRYQETQYF,TGTGCCAGCAGCTCCATCCGGTACCAAGAGACCCAGTACTTC
15,TRBV19,.,TRBJ2-7,.,CASRNELLVGGEQYF,TGTGCCAGTAGAAACGAACTACTAGTGGGGGGCGAGCAGTACTTC
13,TRBV7-9,TRBD1,TRBJ1-3,few,CASSQGQGNTIYF,TGTGCCAGCAGCCAGGGACAGGGAAACACCATATATTTT
18,TRBV4-2,TRBD2,TRBJ2-3,.,CASSPLGEKAGGTDTQYF,TGTGCCAGCAGCCCTCTAGGGGAAAAAGCGGGGGGCACAGATACGCAGTATTTT